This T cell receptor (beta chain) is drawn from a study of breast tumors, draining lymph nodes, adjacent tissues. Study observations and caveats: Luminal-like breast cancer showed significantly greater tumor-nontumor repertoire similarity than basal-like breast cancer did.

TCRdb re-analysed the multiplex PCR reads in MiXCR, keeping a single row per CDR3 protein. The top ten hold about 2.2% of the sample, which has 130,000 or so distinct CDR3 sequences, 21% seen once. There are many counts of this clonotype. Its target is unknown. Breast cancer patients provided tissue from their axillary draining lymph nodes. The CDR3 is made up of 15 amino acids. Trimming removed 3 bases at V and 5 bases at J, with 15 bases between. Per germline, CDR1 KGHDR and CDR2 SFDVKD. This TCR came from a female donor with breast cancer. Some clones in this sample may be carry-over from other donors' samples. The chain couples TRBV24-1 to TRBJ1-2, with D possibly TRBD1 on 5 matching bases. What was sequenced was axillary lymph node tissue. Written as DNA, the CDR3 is TGTGCCACCAGTGATCGAAGTAAGGGGCCTTATGGCTACACCTTC. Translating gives CATSDRSKGPYGYTF.